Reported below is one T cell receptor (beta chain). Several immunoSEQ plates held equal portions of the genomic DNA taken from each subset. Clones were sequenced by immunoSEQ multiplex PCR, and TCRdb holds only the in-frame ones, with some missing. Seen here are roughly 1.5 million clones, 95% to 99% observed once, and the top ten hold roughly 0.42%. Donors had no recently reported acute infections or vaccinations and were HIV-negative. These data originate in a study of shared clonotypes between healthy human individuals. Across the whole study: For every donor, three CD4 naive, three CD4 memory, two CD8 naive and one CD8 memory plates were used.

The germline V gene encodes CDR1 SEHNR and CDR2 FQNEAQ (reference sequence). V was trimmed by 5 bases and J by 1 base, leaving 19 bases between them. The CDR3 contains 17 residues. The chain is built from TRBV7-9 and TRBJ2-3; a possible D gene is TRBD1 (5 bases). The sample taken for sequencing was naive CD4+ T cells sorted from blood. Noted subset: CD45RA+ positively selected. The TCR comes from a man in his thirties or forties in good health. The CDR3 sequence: CASSPTVGRQGTDTQYF. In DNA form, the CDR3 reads TGTGCCAGCAGCCCAACGGTGGGGCGGCAAGGCACAGATACGCAGTATTTT.